This TCR beta chain emerged from a study of T cell responses to AZD1222 COVID-19 vaccine. General observations from the study: Donors, mostly white British, included more females; clonal diversity was possibly underestimated. Spike-wide vaccine-associated CD4 TCRs dominated at 160-218 and 743-854.

TCRdb keeps only in-frame clones here, not all; method: immunoSEQ multiplex PCR. The table includes about 160,000 clones, roughly nine tenths detected once. Concerning this clone: Its antigen remains unidentified.

Germline CDR1 SGHTA, CDR2 FQGNSA. Deletions cut 5 bases from V and 5 bases from J, with 9 bases between. The CDR3 runs to 13 residues. The chain is built from TRBV7-2 and TRBJ2-2; D not certain. The TCR sequence derives from an adult in good health. Sequences were derived from peripheral blood, sampled on day 0 of AZD1222 vaccination. This CDR3 is CASSQVPTGELFF. DNA for the CDR3: TGTGCCAGCAGCCAGGTGCCGACCGGGGAGCTGTTTTTT.